A selection of T cell receptor beta chains follows, all from one sample in a study of regulatory T cells in long-lasting Graves disease. TCRdb fed the multiplex PCR reads into MiXCR, producing one record per CDR3 protein. The table has more than 300,000 distinct CDR3 sequences, roughly 25% seen once; the top ten hold around a quarter. The source material was peripheral blood mononuclear cells (PBMCs), sampled when the disease was refractory, from a patient treated with antithyroid drugs. The receptor set was obtained from a woman in her forties with Graves disease. The CDR3 runs from the conserved cysteine through the conserved F or W.

CDR3 protein | J gene | V gene
CSAPGQGMETQYF | TRBJ2-5 | TRBV20-1
CASSSLLTGEKQYF | TRBJ2-7 | TRBV27
CSVAGGTGWETQYF | TRBJ2-5 | TRBV29-1
CAIGTRDSNYEQYF | TRBJ2-7 | TRBV10-3
CASSPLAGGPAGELFF | TRBJ2-2 | TRBV14
CASSPNWGGISYEQYF | TRBJ2-7 | TRBV28
CASSASPDSQETQYF | TRBJ2-5 | TRBV6-1
CSARAGGYNSPLHF | TRBJ1-6 | TRBV20-1
CASSGRTWGNYGYTF | TRBJ1-2 | TRBV5-6
CASSGWDRESGANVLTF | TRBJ2-6 | TRBV7-9
CASRSGVWETQYF | TRBJ2-5 | TRBV7-6
CASSITGNDEQYF | TRBJ2-7 | TRBV19
CASSLSGGGSGYTF | TRBJ1-2 | TRBV3-1
CGSSAGFEKLFF | TRBJ1-4 | TRBV28
CASSDSTAYEQYF | TRBJ2-7 | TRBV10-1
CASTASGLDGELFF | TRBJ2-2 | TRBV6-1
CSPLAGGSTGETQYF | TRBJ2-5 | TRBV20-1
CASSTLGQQGGGQPQHF | TRBJ1-5 | TRBV19
CASSLASGNYEQYF | TRBJ2-7 | TRBV7-6
CASSLDAAYGYTF | TRBJ1-2 | TRBV7-9
CASNPQRGRGDPYEQYF | TRBJ2-7 | TRBV28
CASSSPALAGVKNEQFF | TRBJ2-1 | TRBV27
CASSLGRSSGANVLTF | TRBJ2-6 | TRBV7-9
CASSLVLRRYNTEAFF | TRBJ1-1 | TRBV5-1
CASSLSSGTAVTETQYF | TRBJ2-5 | TRBV7-9
CASKRTGPGANVLTF | TRBJ2-6 | TRBV6-1
CASSAKAGASYEQYF | TRBJ2-7 | TRBV12-3/TRBV12-4
CASSLETGNGNQPQHF | TRBJ1-5 | TRBV12-3/TRBV12-4
CASSLDFGGIPYGYTF | TRBJ1-2 | TRBV5-1
CASRGVTGELFF | TRBJ2-2 | TRBV19
CASSIPGQRSYEQYF | TRBJ2-7 | TRBV28
CASSFPLAGLPNTGELFF | TRBJ2-2 | TRBV28
CASSPRQGRGEQYF | TRBJ2-7 | TRBV14
CATSAEKYTGELFF | TRBJ2-2 | TRBV24-1
CSARGTSSYEQYF | TRBJ2-7 | TRBV20-1
CASSSGGTGGYGYTF | TRBJ1-2 | TRBV12-3/TRBV12-4
CASRTAGSLHTEAFF | TRBJ1-1 | TRBV28
CASRLAPRASYEQYF | TRBJ2-7 | TRBV11-2
CASSQQGLHSYEQYF | TRBJ2-7 | TRBV14
CASSTLAGGHEQFF | TRBJ2-1 | TRBV27
CASSLADGNQPQHF | TRBJ1-5 | TRBV5-6
CASSLGGPVLGELFF | TRBJ2-2 | TRBV28
CASRYTGTGVYSGNTIYF | TRBJ1-3 | TRBV28
CATSDPARDTGELFF | TRBJ2-2 | TRBV24-1
CASSPTRAGLFPDQPQHF | TRBJ1-5 | TRBV6-1
CASSLGRDYGYTF | TRBJ1-2 | TRBV12-3/TRBV12-4
CASSLIAGFNEQYF | TRBJ2-7 | TRBV11-2
CAWPPVGGSSEAFF | TRBJ1-1 | TRBV30
CASSQDRTGFGTYEQYF | TRBJ2-7 | TRBV3-1
CATRGGMSSYEQYF | TRBJ2-7 | TRBV28
CASSLTLSGRIYNEQFF | TRBJ2-1 | TRBV11-2
CSAMVRPNQPQHF | TRBJ1-5 | TRBV20-1
CASSPGRTQKETQYF | TRBJ2-5 | TRBV5-5
CASMGRERETQYF | TRBJ2-5 | TRBV2
CASSAGTRVNYEQYF | TRBJ2-7 | TRBV6-4
CSARDVAGQGTEAFF | TRBJ1-1 | TRBV20-1
CATSGTGTSYEGYTDTQYF | TRBJ2-3 | TRBV24-1
CASSFGQSGEQYF | TRBJ2-7 | TRBV11-2
CASGGAPGETQYF | TRBJ2-5 | TRBV2